This T cell receptor (beta chain) derives from a study of T cell responses to AZD1222 COVID-19 vaccine. Repertoires were generated with immunoSEQ multiplex PCR, while TCRdb's copy carries only in-frame clones and drops some. The profile shows some 150,000 clones, 70% to 90% of them singletons. This clonotype was obtained from an adult who received the MenACWY meningococcal vaccine as a control. The sample here was peripheral blood, taken 28 days after the second dose of the MenACWY control vaccine.

The CDR3 DNA is TGTGCCAGCAGTGATCGACCTGGGCCAACTAACTATGGCTACACCTTC. Protein: CASSDRPGPTNYGYTF. The genes are TRBV2 and TRBJ1-2, with no clear D. The CDR3 length is 16 residues. V lost 3 bases to trimming and J lost 0 bases, with 14 bases between them. Per the germline V gene, CDR1 is SNHLY and CDR2 is FYNNEI.